This TCR beta chain was retrieved from a study of cytomegalovirus exposure and HLA in healthy donors. Both 60 Vbeta primers and 13 Jbeta primers went into the PCR. Only in-frame clones appear in the TCRdb table, and some are missing; sequencing was by immunoSEQ multiplex PCR. The data hold more than 95,000 clones, with 60% to 85% observed a single time. Overall study findings and caveats: Reports indicate that TCR beta sequences accurately predicted the HLA-A and HLA-B alleles of most subjects.

These donors, healthy bone marrow donors, were studied. The CDR3 extends over 14 amino acids. Germline CDR1 SNHLY, CDR2 FYNNEI. Trimming took 5 bases from V and 0 from J, leaving 10 bases between them. Remarks on this clone: What it binds is unknown.

The chain combines TRBV2 with TRBJ1-1; D gene unclear. The clonotype comes from a middle-aged man in good health and CMV-seronegative. What was sequenced was PBMCs. The CDR3 DNA follows: TGTGCCAGCAGTTGGGCCGGAATGAACACTGAAGCTTTCTTT. It specifies CASSWAGMNTEAFF. Full variable domain (outside the CDR3, taken from reference TRBV2 and TRBJ1-1): EPEVTQTPSHQVTQMGQEVILRCVPISNHLYFYWYRQILGQKVEFLVSFYNNEISEKSEIFDDQFSVERPDGSNFTLKIRSTKLEDSAMYFCASSWAGMNTEAFFGQGTRLTVV.